These 9 T cell receptor beta chains were all obtained from the same sample, sequenced in a study of T cells expressing NK-cell markers. TCRdb derives one entry per CDR3 protein from the 5' RACE reads, leaving out DNA. Its table records roughly 450,000 distinct CDR3 sequences. Sequencing input: blood T cells: a sorted CD56 or NKG2C T cell subset, CD4+ or CD8+ T cells, or bulk PBMC T cells (not recorded which). The receptors come from a woman between 50 and 59 years old in good health.

This rearrangement joins TRBV2 to TRBJ2-7; TCRdb selects TRBD2, and the lack of DNA leaves this call unchecked. In germline, CDR1 is SNHLY, CDR2 FYNNEI. The CDR3 is made up of 14 amino acids. CDR3 sequence: CASETPPLSAKQYF.

The CDR3 spells CASRAGPNEKLFF. The chain is built from TRBV3-1 and TRBJ1-4; as DNA is missing, the TRBD1 call by TCRdb cannot be tested. The CDR3 consists of 13 residues. CDR1 LGHDT and CDR2 YNNKEL come from the germline V gene (reference sequence).

The gene calls are TRBV7-9 and TRBJ1-2; TCRdb returns TRBD1, unconfirmable since there is no DNA. The CDR3 is 16 residues long. Germline V lookup: CDR1 SEHNR, CDR2 FQNEAQ (reference sequence). The CDR3 loop is CASSDKVGTGEYGYTF.

The chain uses TRBV3-1 and TRBJ2-5; with no DNA, the TCRdb D assignment of TRBD1 cannot be verified. This CDR3 region has 15 residues. In germline, CDR1 is LGHDT, CDR2 YNNKEL (reference sequence). CDR3 amino acids: CASSQVPGRGETQYF.

This chain joins TRBV5-1 and TRBJ2-1. Germline values: CDR1 SGHRS, CDR2 YFSETQ. The CDR3 runs to 15 residues. The CDR3 region is CASSLDRTLRNEQFF.

The chain has TRBV10-3 and TRBJ2-1; with no DNA, the TCRdb D assignment of TRBD2 cannot be verified. This CDR3 spans 16 amino acids. In germline, CDR1 is ENHRY, CDR2 SYGVKD. The CDR3 reads CAISEPLAGGYNEQFF.

V gene TRBV5-1 combines with J gene TRBJ2-3; without DNA, the TCRdb call of TRBD1 cannot be checked. The CDR3 consists of 16 residues. Germline CDR1 SGHRS, CDR2 YFSETQ. This chain's CDR3 is CASSALGQTSTDTQYF.

This chain connects TRBV29-1 to TRBJ2-5; TCRdb calls TRBD2, which cannot be checked without DNA. The CDR3 loop spans 13 amino acids. Germline CDR1 SQVTM, CDR2 ANQGSEA. The CDR3 sequence is CSVEVIGLGSQYF.

The genes are TRBV5-6 and TRBJ2-1. The germline gives CDR1 SGHDT, CDR2 YYEEEE. The CDR3 loop spans 16 amino acids. CDR3 amino acids: CASSLSPSSSYNEQFF.